Sequencing of this TCR beta chain was carried out in a study of Graves' ophthalmopathy and Graves' hyperthyroidism. As for the study in general: Peripheral blood was obtained at first diagnosis, ahead of any treatment.

Patients were diagnosed from clinical symptoms, serum thyroxine, TRAb, thyroid ultrasound and orbital computed tomography. About 10 ml of fresh blood yielded the PBMCs by density gradient. This clonotype occurred many times. Amplifying from RNA transcripts, the study obtained TCR beta CDR3 regions. HTBI primers primed a first-round RT-PCR, and a second-round multiplex PCR followed. MiXCR, run by TCRdb on the multiplex PCR reads, gives a single entry per CDR3 protein. The repertoire holds 340,000 or so distinct CDR3 sequences, with about a sixth as singletons. Germline V lookup: CDR1 SGHTA, CDR2 FQGNSA. With 5 bases clipped from V and 4 bases from J, the junction kept 5 bases outside the gene matches. The CDR3 is 14 residues long.

Sequenced sample: peripheral blood. The chain employs TRBV7-2 and TRBJ2-7, with TRBD1 matching over 10 bases. This receptor was obtained from an adult man with Graves' ophthalmopathy. CDR3 loop: CASSPDRGQYEQYF. Here the CDR3 DNA reads TGTGCCAGCAGCCCCGACAGGGGGCAGTACGAGCAGTACTTC.